This T cell receptor (beta chain) was identified in a study of response to subunit inactivated influenza vaccine. General study findings and limits: It was the authors' suggestion that each seasonal influenza vaccination recruits few new T cells.

TCRdb recomputed calls from the RT-PCR reads with MiXCR, one row per CDR3 protein. Here the sample spans fewer than 700,000 distinct CDR3 sequences, 10% to 15% being singletons. The CDR3 runs 14 residues. The V gene's germline CDR1 is SGHRS and CDR2 YFSETQ. With 1 base removed from V and 2 bases from J, the gap between germline ends came to 10 bases. This clonotype has more than one count but fewer than ten. What it recognizes is unknown. This chain links TRBV5-1 with TRBJ2-7; D remains ambiguous. The receptor was isolated from a man between 45 and 60 years old who received an inactivated influenza vaccine. The source material was PBMCs from blood, sampled roughly 46 days after vaccination. The CDR3 loop reads CASSLRQPTYEQYF. In nucleotides, the CDR3 is TGCGCCAGCAGCTTGCGCCAGCCAACCTACGAGCAGTACTTC.